This T cell receptor beta chain was recovered during a study of T-cell memory formation after mild COVID-19. This clonotype occurred many times. Its specificity is not known. TCRdb reprocessed the 5' RACE reads via MiXCR and lists one record per CDR3 protein. This sample has some 110,000 distinct CDR3 sequences; around an eighth occur once, and the top ten carry roughly 30%. Study-wide points: A second wave expanding day 15 to 37 was CD4+-biased; contracting clones were balanced. Contracting CD8+ clones were enriched in EMRA, CD4+ mainly in CM and EM.

This clonotype was sampled from an adult woman who had mild COVID-19 (a few samples of this study predate the infection). Cell type and time point are not known. The sequenced material came from PBMCs or a T cell subset sorted from them (not recorded which).

The CDR3 DNA follows: TGTGCCAGCAGCAAATCCGGGGTCGGACTAGCGGGAATAAGGGCCAAAAACATTCAGTACTTC. Residues: CASSKSGVGLAGIRAKNIQYF. The V gene is TRBV21-1, the J gene TRBJ2-4; TRBD2 was called by the table and not checked on the DNA. TRBV21-1 is a pseudogene segment. The CDR3 loop spans 21 amino acids.